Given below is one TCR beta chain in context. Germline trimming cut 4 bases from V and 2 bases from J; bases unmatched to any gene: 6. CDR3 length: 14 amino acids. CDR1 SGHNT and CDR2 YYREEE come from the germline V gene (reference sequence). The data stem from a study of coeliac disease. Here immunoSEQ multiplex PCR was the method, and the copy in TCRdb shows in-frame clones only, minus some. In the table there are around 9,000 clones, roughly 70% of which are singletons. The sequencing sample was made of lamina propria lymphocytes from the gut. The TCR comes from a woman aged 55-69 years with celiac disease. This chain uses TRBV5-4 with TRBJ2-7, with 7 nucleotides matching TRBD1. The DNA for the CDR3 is TGTGCCAGCAGCCCGGGTCAGGGGGCCTACGAGCAGTACTTC. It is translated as CASSPGQGAYEQYF. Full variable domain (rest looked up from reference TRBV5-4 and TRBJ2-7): ETGVTQSPTHLIKTRGQQVTLRCSSQSGHNTVSWYQQALGQGPQFIFQYYREEENGRGNFPPRFSGLQFPNYSSELNVNALELDDSALYLCASSPGQGAYEQYFGPGTRLTVT.